The clone carrying this T cell receptor beta chain has ten or more counts. Antigen unknown. Ranging in age from roughly 6 to 100, the donors were healthy Caucasian individuals from Russia. Every sample yielded at least 6.5 million isolated PBMCs. The entry originates in a study of blood T cells in healthy people across ages. Overall study context: When template switching was applied, about one barcoded beta molecule was captured per two T cells.

General study points: Any conclusive comparison of naive versus antigen-experienced cells was prevented by using unsorted PBMCs.

The V and J ends lost 6 bases and 6 bases, in that order; junction bases with no gene match: 5. This CDR3 contains 13 residues. In germline, CDR1 is MNHEY, CDR2 SMNVEV (reference sequence). Sample-barcoded 5' priming and a J-beta primer mix drove a second PCR of about 6 to 12 cycles. MiXCR, applied by TCRdb to the 5' RACE reads, yields one record per CDR3 protein. The sample lists about 900,000 distinct CDR3 sequences; approximately 49% were seen once. The sample was blood. This chain uses TRBV27 with TRBJ2-1, with 7 bases that match TRBD1. The clonotype was recovered from a man younger than 45 in good health. CDR3 DNA sequence: TGTGCCAGCAGGTGGGCAGGGGGCAATGAGCAGTTCTTC. Its translation: CASRWAGGNEQFF.